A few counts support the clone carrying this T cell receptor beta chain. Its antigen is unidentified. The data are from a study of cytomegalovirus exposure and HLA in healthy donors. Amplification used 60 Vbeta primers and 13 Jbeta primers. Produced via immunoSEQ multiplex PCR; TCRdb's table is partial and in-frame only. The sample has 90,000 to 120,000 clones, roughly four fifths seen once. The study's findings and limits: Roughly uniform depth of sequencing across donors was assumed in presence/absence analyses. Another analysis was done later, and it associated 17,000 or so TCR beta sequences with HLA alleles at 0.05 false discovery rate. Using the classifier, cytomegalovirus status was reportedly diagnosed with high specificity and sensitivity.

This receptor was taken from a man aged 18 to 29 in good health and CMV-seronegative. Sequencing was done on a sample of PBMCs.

CDR3 amino acids: CASSEAESGRAQHF. The DNA for the CDR3 is TGTGCCAGCAGTGAAGCAGAGAGCGGGAGGGCCCAGCATTTT. The chain uses TRBV6-1 and TRBJ1-5, with unresolved D. The CDR3 length is 14 residues. The V gene lost 0 bases and the J gene lost 11 bases, with 14 bases spanning the gap. Germline CDR1 reads MNHNS; CDR2 reads SASEGT.